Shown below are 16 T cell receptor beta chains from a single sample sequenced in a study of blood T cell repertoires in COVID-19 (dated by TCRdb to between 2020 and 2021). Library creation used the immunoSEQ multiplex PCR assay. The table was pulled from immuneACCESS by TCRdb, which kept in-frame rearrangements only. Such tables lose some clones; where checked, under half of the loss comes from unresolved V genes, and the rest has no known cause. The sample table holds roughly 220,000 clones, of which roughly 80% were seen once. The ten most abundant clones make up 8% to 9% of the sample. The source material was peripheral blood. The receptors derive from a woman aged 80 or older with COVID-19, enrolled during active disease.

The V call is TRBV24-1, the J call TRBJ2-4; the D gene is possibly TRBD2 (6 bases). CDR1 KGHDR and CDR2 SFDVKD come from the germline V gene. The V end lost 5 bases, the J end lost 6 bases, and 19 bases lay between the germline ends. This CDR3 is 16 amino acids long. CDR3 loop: CATSAGSAGSGNIQYF. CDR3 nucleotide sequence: TGTGCCACCAGTGCCGGAAGTGCGGGGTCAGGAAACATTCAGTACTTC.

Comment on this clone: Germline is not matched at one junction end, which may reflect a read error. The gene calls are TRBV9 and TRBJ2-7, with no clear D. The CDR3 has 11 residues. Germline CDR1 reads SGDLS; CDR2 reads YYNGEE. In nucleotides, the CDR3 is TGTGCCAGCAGCGTAGACACCCGCTTGCACTTC. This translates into CASSVDTRLHF.

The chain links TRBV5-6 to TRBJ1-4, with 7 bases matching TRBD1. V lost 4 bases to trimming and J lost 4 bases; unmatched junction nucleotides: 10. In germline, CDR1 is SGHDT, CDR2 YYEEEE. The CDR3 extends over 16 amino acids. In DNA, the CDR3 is TGTGCCAGCAGCAAACAACAGGGGCGGAATAATGAAAAACTGTTTTTT. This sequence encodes CASSKQQGRNNEKLFF.

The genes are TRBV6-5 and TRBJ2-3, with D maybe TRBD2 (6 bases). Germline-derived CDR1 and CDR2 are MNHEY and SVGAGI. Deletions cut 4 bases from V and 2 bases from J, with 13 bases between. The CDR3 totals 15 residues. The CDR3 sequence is CASSLTGDPTDTQYF. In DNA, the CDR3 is TGTGCCAGCAGTTTGACGGGAGACCCCACAGATACGCAGTATTTT.

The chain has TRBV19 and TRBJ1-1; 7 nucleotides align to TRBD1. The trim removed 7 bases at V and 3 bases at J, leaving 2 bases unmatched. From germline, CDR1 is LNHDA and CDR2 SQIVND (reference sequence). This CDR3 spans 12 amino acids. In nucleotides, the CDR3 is TGTGCCAGTACCCAGGGGGACACTGAAGCTTTCTTT. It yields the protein CASTQGDTEAFF.

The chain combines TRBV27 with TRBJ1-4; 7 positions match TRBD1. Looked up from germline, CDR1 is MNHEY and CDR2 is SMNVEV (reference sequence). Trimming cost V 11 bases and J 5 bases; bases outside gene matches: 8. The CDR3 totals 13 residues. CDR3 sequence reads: CAAGGWGNEKLFF. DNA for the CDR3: TGTGCCGCAGGGGGTTGGGGAAATGAAAAACTGTTTTTT. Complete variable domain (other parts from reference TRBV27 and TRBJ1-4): EAQVTQNPRYLITVTGKKLTVTCSQNMNHEYMSWYRQDPGLGLRQIYYSMNVEVTDKGDVPEGYKVSRKEKRNFPLILESPSPNQTSLYFCAAGGWGNEKLFFGSGTQLSVL.

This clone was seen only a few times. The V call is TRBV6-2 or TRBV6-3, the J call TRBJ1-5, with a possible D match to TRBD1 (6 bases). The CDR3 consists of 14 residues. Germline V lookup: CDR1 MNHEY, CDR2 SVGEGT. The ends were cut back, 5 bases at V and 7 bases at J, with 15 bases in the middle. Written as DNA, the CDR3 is TGTGCCAGCAGTATAACAGGGACGGGGCAGCCCCAGCATTTT. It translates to CASSITGTGQPQHF.

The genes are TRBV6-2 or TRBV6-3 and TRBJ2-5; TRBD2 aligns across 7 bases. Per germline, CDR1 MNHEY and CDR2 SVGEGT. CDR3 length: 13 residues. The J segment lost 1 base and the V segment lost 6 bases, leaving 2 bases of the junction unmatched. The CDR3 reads CASSSSGQETQYF. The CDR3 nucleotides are TGTGCCAGCAGCTCTAGCGGCCAAGAGACCCAGTACTTC.

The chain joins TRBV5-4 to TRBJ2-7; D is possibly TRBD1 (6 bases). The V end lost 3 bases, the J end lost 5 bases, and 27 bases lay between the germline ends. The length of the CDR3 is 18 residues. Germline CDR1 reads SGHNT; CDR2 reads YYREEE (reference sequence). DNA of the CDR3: TGTGCCAGCAGCTCTATCTTCTCTTTCCGGGACATGGGTAACGAGCAGTACTTC. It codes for CASSSIFSFRDMGNEQYF.

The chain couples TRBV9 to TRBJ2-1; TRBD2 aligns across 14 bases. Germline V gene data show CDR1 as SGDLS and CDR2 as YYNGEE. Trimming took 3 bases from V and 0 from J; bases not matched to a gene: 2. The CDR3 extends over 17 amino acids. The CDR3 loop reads CASSGGTSGSSYNEQFF. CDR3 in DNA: TGTGCCAGCAGCGGGGGGACTAGCGGGAGCTCCTACAATGAGCAGTTCTTC.

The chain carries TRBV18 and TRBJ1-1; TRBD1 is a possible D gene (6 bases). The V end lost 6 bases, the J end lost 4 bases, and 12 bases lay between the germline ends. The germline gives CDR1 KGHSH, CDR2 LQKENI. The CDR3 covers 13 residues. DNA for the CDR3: TGTGCCAGCTCGAACAGGGCGGGCACTGAAGCTTTCTTT. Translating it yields CASSNRAGTEAFF.

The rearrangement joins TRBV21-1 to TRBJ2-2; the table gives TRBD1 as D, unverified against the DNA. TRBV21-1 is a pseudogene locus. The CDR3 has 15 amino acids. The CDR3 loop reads CASSTGTGKTGELFF. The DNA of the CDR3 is TGTGCCAGCAGCACCGGGACAGGAAAGACCGGGGAGCTGTTTTTT.

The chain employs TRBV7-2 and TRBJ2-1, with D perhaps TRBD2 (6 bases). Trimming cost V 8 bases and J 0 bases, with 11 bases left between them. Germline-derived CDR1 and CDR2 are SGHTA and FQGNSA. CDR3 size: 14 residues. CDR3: CASLAQSSYNEQFF. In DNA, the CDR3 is TGTGCCAGCCTAGCGCAAAGCTCCTACAATGAGCAGTTCTTC.

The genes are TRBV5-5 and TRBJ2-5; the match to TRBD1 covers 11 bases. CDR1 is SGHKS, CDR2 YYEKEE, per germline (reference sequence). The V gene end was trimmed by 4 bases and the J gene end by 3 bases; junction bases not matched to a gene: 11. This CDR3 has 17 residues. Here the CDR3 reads CASSADPDRGREETQYF. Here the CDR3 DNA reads TGTGCCAGCAGCGCCGACCCGGACAGGGGGCGCGAAGAGACCCAGTACTTC.

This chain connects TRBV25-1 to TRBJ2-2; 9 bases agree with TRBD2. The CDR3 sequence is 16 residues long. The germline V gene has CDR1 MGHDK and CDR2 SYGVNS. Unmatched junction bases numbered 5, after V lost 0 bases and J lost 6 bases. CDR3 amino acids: CASSEYGIAGAGELFF. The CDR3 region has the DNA TGTGCCAGCAGTGAATATGGAATAGCGGGGGCCGGGGAGCTGTTTTTT.

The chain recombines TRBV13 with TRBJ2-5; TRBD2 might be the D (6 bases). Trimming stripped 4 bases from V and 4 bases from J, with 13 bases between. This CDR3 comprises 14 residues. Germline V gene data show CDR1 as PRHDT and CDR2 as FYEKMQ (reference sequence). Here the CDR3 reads CASSWRGSGETQYF. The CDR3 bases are TGTGCCAGCAGCTGGCGGGGTAGTGGAGAGACCCAGTACTTC.